The next 20 T cell receptor beta chains were all read from a single sample in a study of T cell repertoires in cytomegalovirus infection. Which antigens these TCRs recognize remains unknown. TCRdb re-called the reads through MiXCR, storing one row per CDR3 protein. The table shows tens of thousands of distinct CDR3 sequences, with around 25% occurring only once. The input for sequencing was CD8+ T cells from cultured PBMCs, taken from culture after CMV antigen stimulation. The receptor set was obtained from a human donor in good health (CMV status not recorded). Some clones in this sample may be carry-over from other donors' samples.

This clonotype was observed at least ten times. The chain is built from TRBV12-3 or TRBV12-4 and TRBJ2-3; TRBD1 might be the D (5 bases). This CDR3 comprises 15 residues. Trimming took off 5 bases at V and 4 bases at J, with 16 bases between the two ends. CDR3 in DNA: TGTGCCAGCAGTAGCGTCCAGGGTGGGCCAGATACGCAGTATTTT. The encoded protein is CASSSVQGGPDTQYF.

This clonotype was found a few times. The chain carries TRBV12-3 or TRBV12-4 and TRBJ2-6, with 10 bases identical to TRBD1. With 5 bases clipped from V and 2 bases from J, the junction kept 3 bases outside the gene matches. The CDR3 consists of 16 residues. CDR3 protein: CASSGTGATGANVLTF. The CDR3 DNA reads as TGTGCCAGCAGTGGGACAGGGGCAACTGGGGCCAACGTCCTGACTTTC.

This clonotype has just a few counts. CDR3 residues: CSVVQGVDTQYF. For the CDR3, the DNA is TGCAGTGTAGTGCAGGGAGTAGATACGCAGTATTTT. The chain links TRBV20-1 to TRBJ2-3; perhaps D is TRBD1 or TRBD2 (5 bases each). The CDR3 is 12 residues long. The V gene's germline CDR1 is DFQATT and CDR2 SNEGSKA (reference sequence). Trimming cost V 7 bases and J 5 bases, with 13 bases left between them.

This clonotype was observed a handful of times. This sequence joins TRBV27 and TRBJ2-5; D possibly corresponds to TRBD2 (5 bases). The CDR3 loop spans 16 amino acids. Germline assignment: CDR1 MNHEY and CDR2 SMNVEV (reference sequence). Deletions cut 3 bases from V and 4 bases from J, with 18 bases between. The CDR3 DNA sequence: TGTGCCAGCAGTTTGTCCGGACTCTTTCCGGGAGAGACCCAGTACTTC. Protein sequence: CASSLSGLFPGETQYF.

The chain couples TRBV15 to TRBJ1-3, with D possibly TRBD1 on 6 matching bases. The V end lost 5 bases, the J end lost 1 base, and 9 bases lay between the germline ends. Germline V lookup: CDR1 LNHNV, CDR2 YYDKDF (reference sequence). The CDR3 runs to 14 residues. This chain's CDR3 is CATSGGGSGNTIYF. As DNA, the CDR3 is TGTGCCACCAGCGGAGGGGGGTCTGGAAACACCATATATTTT.

The J gene is TRBJ2-1, the V gene TRBV29-1; the match to TRBD2 covers 8 bases. The CDR3 consists of 15 residues. Per the germline V gene, CDR1 is SQVTM and CDR2 is ANQGSEA. J was trimmed by 0 bases and V by 3 bases; bases with no gene match: 4. This chain's CDR3 is CSVEGLAGSYNEQFF. Here the CDR3 DNA reads TGCAGCGTTGAGGGGCTAGCGGGCTCCTACAATGAGCAGTTCTTC.

This clonotype showed up many times. The chain combines TRBV7-2 with TRBJ1-1; the D gene is possibly TRBD1 (5 bases). Germline V lookup: CDR1 SGHTA, CDR2 FQGNSA. This CDR3 comprises 14 residues. V lost 3 bases and J 1 base, leaving 9 bases between the germline ends. The CDR3 reads CASSFGGANTEAFF. DNA of the CDR3: TGTGCCAGCAGCTTTGGGGGTGCGAACACTGAAGCTTTCTTT.

This clonotype was found a few times. This chain uses TRBV28 with TRBJ2-7; D remains ambiguous. In germline, CDR1 is MDHEN, CDR2 SYDVKM. V lost 6 bases and J lost 4, with 13 bases in between. This CDR3 has 13 amino acids. The CDR3 nucleotides read TGTGCCAGCAGATCACGGAGTACTTACGAGCAGTACTTC. As protein: CASRSRSTYEQYF.

This clonotype has a count of ten or more. V usage is TRBV7-8 and J usage is TRBJ1-1; no clear D gene. CDR3 size: 15 residues. The ends were cut back, 1 base at V and 4 bases at J, with 13 bases in the middle. Germline V gives CDR1 SGHVS, CDR2 FQNEAQ. The CDR3: CASSLVPGFGTEAFF. The CDR3 DNA reads as TGTGCCAGCAGCTTAGTCCCGGGATTCGGCACTGAAGCTTTCTTT.

This chain connects TRBV7-3 to TRBJ2-1, with 8 bases identical to TRBD1. The CDR3 extends over 16 amino acids. Germline V gene sequence: CDR1 SGHTA, CDR2 FQGTGA. The ends lost 4 bases at V and 2 bases at J; junction bases unmatched: 7. The chain's CDR3 is CASSSISGQAYNEQFF. The CDR3 bases are TGTGCCAGCAGCTCGATATCGGGACAGGCCTACAATGAGCAGTTCTTC.

This clonotype has ten or more counts. At one end the junction does not follow the germline gene, possibly because of a read error. V gene TRBV20-1 combines with J gene TRBJ2-7, with 7 bases fitting TRBD1. CDR3 length: 14 residues. Looked up from germline, CDR1 is DFQATT and CDR2 is SNEGSKA (reference sequence). The CDR3 here is CSAREDRDSYEQYF. CDR3 DNA: TGCAGTGCTCGAGAAGACAGGGACTCCTACGAGCAGTACTTC.

This clonotype has only a few counts. This chain connects TRBV28 to TRBJ1-1, with a tentative D call TRBD1 (5 bases). Trimming shortened V by 3 bases and J by 0 bases, and 11 bases separated the two germline ends. The germline V gene has CDR1 MDHEN and CDR2 SYDVKM. The CDR3 spans 15 residues. The CDR3 region has the DNA TGTGCCAGCAGTTTTGAGGGGCGCCTGAACACTGAAGCTTTCTTT. Translation gives CASSFEGRLNTEAFF. The full variable domain, with the rest looked up from reference TRBV28 and TRBJ1-1, is DVKVTQSSRYLVKRTGEKVFLECVQDMDHENMFWYRQDPGLGLRLIYFSYDVKMKEKGDIPEGYSVSREKKERFSLILESASTNQTSMYLCASSFEGRLNTEAFFGQGTRLTVV.

In its sample, this clonotype was seen many times. The genes are TRBV7-6 and TRBJ1-3; the D gene is possibly TRBD1 (5 bases). The CDR3 loop spans 15 amino acids. Germline CDR1 is SGHVS and CDR2 is FNYEAQ. Trimming took off 5 bases at V and 2 bases at J, with 13 bases between the two ends. CDR3 region: CASSHEQEAGNTIYF. The CDR3 nucleotides read TGTGCCAGCAGCCACGAACAGGAGGCTGGAAACACCATATATTTT.

This clonotype has only a few counts. The gene calls are TRBV4-3 and TRBJ2-1, with D tentatively TRBD2 (5 bases). This CDR3 is built from 13 residues. The germline V gene encodes CDR1 LGHNA and CDR2 YSLEER. V gave up 0 bases and J gave up 7 bases, with 7 bases separating them. Here the CDR3 DNA reads TGCGCCAGCAGCCAAGACGCGGGTAATGAGCAGTTCTTC. Translated: CASSQDAGNEQFF.

This clonotype was detected ten times or more. This chain connects TRBV12-3 or TRBV12-4 to TRBJ1-1; D possibly corresponds to TRBD1 (6 bases). The CDR3 consists of 12 residues. V was trimmed by 7 bases and J by 6 bases, leaving 12 bases between them. The CDR3 bases are TGTGCCAGCACCCCCGGGGGGCCTGAAGCTTTCTTT. This codes for CASTPGGPEAFF.

In its sample, this clonotype was seen many times. This chain joins TRBV5-5 and TRBJ2-3; D unresolved. Germline CDR1 SGHKS, CDR2 YYEKEE (reference sequence). Trimming shortened V by 6 bases and J by 4 bases, and 3 bases separated the two germline ends. The CDR3 length is 10 residues. Here the CDR3 reads CASISDTQYF. The CDR3 nucleotides read TGTGCCAGCATATCAGATACGCAGTATTTT. Variable domain in full (rest from reference TRBV5-5 and TRBJ2-3): DAGVTQSPTHLIKTRGQQVTLRCSPISGHKSVSWYQQVLGQGPQFIFQYYEKEERGRGNFPDRFSARQFPNYSSELNVNALLLGDSALYLCASISDTQYFGPGTRLTVL.

This clonotype was observed a handful of times. The V and J genes are TRBV6-6 and TRBJ1-2; TRBD1 matches 7 bases. Germline CDR1 MNHNY, CDR2 SVGAGI (reference sequence). The J segment lost 4 bases and the V segment lost 5 bases, leaving 7 bases of the junction unmatched. The CDR3 consists of 14 residues. The CDR3 is CASSDGQEIYGYTF. The CDR3, as DNA: TGTGCCAGCAGTGATGGACAGGAAATCTATGGCTACACCTTC.

The table lists this clonotype with many counts. V gene TRBV7-9 combines with J gene TRBJ2-2; D gene unclear. V was shortened by 5 bases and J by 2 bases, with 12 bases between the two germline ends. CDR3 length: 15 residues. Germline lookup yields CDR1 SEHNR and CDR2 FQNEAQ (reference sequence). CDR3 in DNA: TGTGCCAGCAGCATGGTCCTACCAAACACCGGGGAGCTGTTTTTT. Its protein product is CASSMVLPNTGELFF.

In this sample, this clonotype turned up many times. The rearrangement links TRBV7-2 to TRBJ1-2, with TRBD1 as a possible D gene (6 bases). V was trimmed by 4 bases and J by 5 bases, leaving 17 bases between them. Germline lookup yields CDR1 SGHTA and CDR2 FQGNSA. The CDR3 length is 15 residues. This CDR3 is CASSSPHRVGYGYTF. CDR3 coding DNA: TGTGCCAGCAGCTCCCCCCACAGGGTCGGATATGGCTACACCTTC.

This clonotype was seen only a few times. The gene calls are TRBV4-1 and TRBJ1-1; D is ambiguous. This CDR3 spans 13 amino acids. Germline V lookup: CDR1 MGHRA, CDR2 YSYEKL. Trimming took 4 bases from V and 3 from J, leaving 9 bases between them. CDR3 sequence (DNA): TGCGCCAGCAGCCGCGGGGAGCACACTGAAGCTTTCTTT. Protein: CASSRGEHTEAFF.